A selection of T cell receptor beta chains follows, all from one sample in a study of beta chain features in type 1 diabetes. Generated by immunoSEQ multiplex PCR, the TCRdb table keeps only in-frame clones and is missing some. This sample has about 320,000 clones; approximately 15% occur once, and the top ten carry about 6.6%. The sample taken for sequencing was central memory CD4+ T cells from blood. These TCRs come from a man aged 25 to 40 in good health. Both conserved end residues are part of each CDR3. Fields, in order: D gene, V gene, clone size, J gene, CDR3 protein, CDR3 DNA. A D gene is named only where the DNA matches it firmly. Only part of the rows carry a size: once, few, many, or a class if the clone is expanded.

d_call: TRBD1
v_call: TRBV18
clone_size: few
j_call: TRBJ2-1
cdr3_aa: CASSPNGQGGEQFF
cdr3_nt: TGTGCCAGCTCACCGAACGGACAGGGAGGTGAGCAGTTCTTC

d_call: NA
v_call: TRBV5-1
clone_size: few
j_call: TRBJ2-2
cdr3_aa: CASSLDGANTGELFF
cdr3_nt: TGCGCCAGCAGCTTGGACGGGGCGAACACCGGGGAGCTGTTTTTT

d_call: TRBD2
v_call: TRBV7-2
clone_size: NA
j_call: TRBJ2-3
cdr3_aa: CASSFPAGTSDTQYF
cdr3_nt: TGTGCCAGCAGCTTTCCAGCGGGGACTTCAGATACGCAGTATTTT

d_call: TRBD1
v_call: TRBV5-6
clone_size: NA
j_call: TRBJ2-3
cdr3_aa: CASSRRDRGTDTQYF
cdr3_nt: TGTGCCAGCAGCCGCAGGGACAGGGGAACGGATACGCAGTATTTT

d_call: NA
v_call: TRBV18
clone_size: many
j_call: TRBJ2-7
cdr3_aa: CASSPGGAATYEQYF
cdr3_nt: TGTGCCAGCTCACCAGGCGGGGCCGCAACCTACGAGCAGTACTTC

d_call: NA
v_call: TRBV7-9
clone_size: many
j_call: TRBJ1-2
cdr3_aa: CASVTAIYGYTF
cdr3_nt: TGTGCCAGCGTTACAGCGATCTATGGCTACACCTTC

d_call: NA
v_call: TRBV6-6
clone_size: NA
j_call: TRBJ2-7
cdr3_aa: CASSYSEVPEQYF
cdr3_nt: TGTGCCAGCAGTTACTCGGAAGTCCCGGAGCAGTACTTC

d_call: TRBD2
v_call: TRBV18
clone_size: many
j_call: TRBJ2-2
cdr3_aa: CASSQGLAVNTGELFF
cdr3_nt: TGTGCCAGCTCACAGGGACTAGCGGTGAACACCGGGGAGCTGTTTTTT

d_call: NA
v_call: TRBV19
clone_size: NA
j_call: TRBJ1-2
cdr3_aa: CASSIGGERSGYTF
cdr3_nt: TGTGCCAGTAGTATTGGGGGCGAAAGGTCTGGCTACACCTTC

d_call: NA
v_call: TRBV11-2
clone_size: NA
j_call: TRBJ2-3
cdr3_aa: CASSLSASTDTQYF
cdr3_nt: TGTGCCAGCAGCTTATCTGCAAGCACAGATACGCAGTATTTT

d_call: NA
v_call: TRBV19
clone_size: few
j_call: TRBJ1-2
cdr3_aa: CASSGSYYGYTF
cdr3_nt: TGTGCCAGTAGTGGCAGTTACTATGGCTACACCTTC

d_call: NA
v_call: TRBV4-3
clone_size: NA
j_call: TRBJ1-2
cdr3_aa: CASSQEVGHAGYTF
cdr3_nt: TGCGCCAGCAGCCAAGAGGTAGGGCATGCGGGCTACACCTTC

d_call: NA
v_call: TRBV7-2
clone_size: many
j_call: TRBJ1-2
cdr3_aa: CASSSGLPRGYTF
cdr3_nt: TGTGCCAGCAGCAGCGGACTCCCCAGGGGCTACACCTTC

d_call: NA
v_call: TRBV19
clone_size: many
j_call: TRBJ2-4
cdr3_aa: CATQASSNQNIQYF
cdr3_nt: TGTGCCACCCAGGCTAGCAGTAATCAGAACATTCAGTACTTC

d_call: TRBD2
v_call: TRBV5-6
clone_size: NA
j_call: TRBJ2-3
cdr3_aa: CASSLAGLVPTDTQYF
cdr3_nt: TGTGCCAGCAGCTTGGCCGGACTAGTCCCGACAGATACGCAGTATTTT

d_call: NA
v_call: TRBV6-6
clone_size: few
j_call: TRBJ1-5
cdr3_aa: CASKPQINQPQHF
cdr3_nt: TGTGCCAGCAAGCCACAGATCAATCAGCCCCAGCATTTT

d_call: NA
v_call: TRBV27
clone_size: few
j_call: TRBJ1-1
cdr3_aa: CASERQQHMNTEAFF
cdr3_nt: TGTGCCAGCGAAAGACAGCAGCATATGAACACTGAAGCTTTCTTT

d_call: TRBD1
v_call: TRBV11-2
clone_size: few
j_call: TRBJ1-2
cdr3_aa: CASSTGVGYTF
cdr3_nt: TGTGCCAGCAGCACAGGGGTTGGCTACACCTTC

d_call: NA
v_call: TRBV2
clone_size: few
j_call: TRBJ1-2
cdr3_aa: CASMRQSYGYTF
cdr3_nt: TGTGCCAGCATGCGGCAGAGCTATGGCTACACCTTC

d_call: NA
v_call: TRBV25-1
clone_size: few
j_call: TRBJ2-1
cdr3_aa: CASELYNEQFF
cdr3_nt: TGTGCCAGCGAACTCTACAATGAGCAGTTCTTC

d_call: TRBD1
v_call: TRBV7-8
clone_size: NA
j_call: TRBJ2-3
cdr3_aa: CASSPRTGNSDTQYF
cdr3_nt: TGTGCCAGCAGCCCCCGGACAGGGAATTCCGATACGCAGTATTTT

d_call: NA
v_call: TRBV5-4
clone_size: few
j_call: TRBJ2-1
cdr3_aa: CASSLNSGKHNEQFF
cdr3_nt: TGTGCCAGCAGCTTGAATTCGGGGAAGCACAATGAGCAGTTCTTC

d_call: NA
v_call: TRBV27
clone_size: NA
j_call: TRBJ1-5
cdr3_aa: CASSPRDVGQPQHF
cdr3_nt: TGTGCCAGCAGCCCCAGGGACGTGGGCCAGCCCCAGCATTTT

d_call: NA
v_call: TRBV4-1
clone_size: NA
j_call: TRBJ1-3
cdr3_aa: CASSQLPRAGTGNTIYF
cdr3_nt: TGCGCCAGCAGCCAACTCCCGAGGGCGGGGACTGGAAACACCATATATTTT

d_call: TRBD2
v_call: TRBV5-4
clone_size: NA
j_call: TRBJ2-1
cdr3_aa: CASSSKTGTSGSYNEQFF
cdr3_nt: TGTGCCAGCAGCTCTAAAACCGGGACTAGCGGCTCCTACAATGAGCAGTTCTTC

d_call: NA
v_call: TRBV7-9
clone_size: NA
j_call: TRBJ2-2
cdr3_aa: CASSPVSGNTGELFF
cdr3_nt: TGTGCCAGCAGCCCCGTCAGCGGGAACACCGGGGAGCTGTTTTTT

d_call: TRBD1
v_call: TRBV15
clone_size: NA
j_call: TRBJ2-5
cdr3_aa: CATSWGQGKQETQYF
cdr3_nt: TGTGCCACCAGCTGGGGACAGGGGAAACAAGAGACCCAGTACTTC

d_call: TRBD1
v_call: TRBV15
clone_size: many
j_call: TRBJ1-5
cdr3_aa: CATSVGQDSNQPQHF
cdr3_nt: TGTGCCACCAGCGTAGGACAGGATAGCAATCAGCCCCAGCATTTT

d_call: TRBD2
v_call: TRBV7-9
clone_size: few
j_call: TRBJ2-1
cdr3_aa: CASSSNGLAGAGYNEQFF
cdr3_nt: TGTGCCAGCAGCTCGAATGGTCTAGCGGGAGCGGGTTACAATGAGCAGTTCTTC

d_call: NA
v_call: TRBV19
clone_size: NA
j_call: TRBJ1-1
cdr3_aa: CASSIRGMEAFF
cdr3_nt: TGTGCCAGTAGTATCCGGGGTATGGAAGCTTTCTTT

d_call: NA
v_call: TRBV6-1
clone_size: NA
j_call: TRBJ2-2
cdr3_aa: CASIPNPRTGELFF
cdr3_nt: TGTGCCAGCATCCCCAACCCACGGACCGGGGAGCTGTTTTTT

d_call: NA
v_call: TRBV27
clone_size: NA
j_call: TRBJ1-5
cdr3_aa: CASSFGGGGNQPQHF
cdr3_nt: TGTGCCAGCAGTTTCGGAGGGGGAGGGAATCAGCCCCAGCATTTT

d_call: NA
v_call: TRBV2
clone_size: few
j_call: TRBJ2-1
cdr3_aa: CASTRDAGNEQFF
cdr3_nt: TGTGCCAGCACCCGGGACGCGGGCAATGAGCAGTTCTTC

d_call: NA
v_call: TRBV7-2
clone_size: NA
j_call: TRBJ2-3
cdr3_aa: CASSRLGTGTDTQYF
cdr3_nt: TGTGCCAGCAGCCGCCTGGGAACAGGCACAGATACGCAGTATTTT

d_call: NA
v_call: TRBV1
clone_size: NA
j_call: TRBJ2-1
cdr3_aa: CTSSQGIDEQFF
cdr3_nt: TGCACCAGCAGCCAGGGAATCGATGAGCAGTTCTTC

d_call: TRBD2
v_call: TRBV11-2
clone_size: NA
j_call: TRBJ2-1
cdr3_aa: CASSNIAGGSSYNEQFF
cdr3_nt: TGTGCCAGCAGCAACATAGCGGGGGGAAGCTCCTACAATGAGCAGTTCTTC

d_call: NA
v_call: TRBV7-9
clone_size: few
j_call: TRBJ2-3
cdr3_aa: CASSLLGGTDTQYF
cdr3_nt: TGTGCCAGCAGCTTACTCGGGGGTACAGATACGCAGTATTTT

d_call: NA
v_call: TRBV7-9
clone_size: few
j_call: TRBJ1-1
cdr3_aa: CASSPDGMNTEAFF
cdr3_nt: TGTGCCAGCAGCCCGGACGGAATGAACACTGAAGCTTTCTTT

d_call: NA
v_call: TRBV12-5
clone_size: NA
j_call: TRBJ1-6
cdr3_aa: CASGPSRPGPDNSPLHF
cdr3_nt: TGTGCTAGTGGGCCCTCCCGCCCGGGACCGGATAATTCACCCCTCCACTTT

d_call: NA
v_call: TRBV2
clone_size: NA
j_call: TRBJ2-3
cdr3_aa: CASSELSTDTQYF
cdr3_nt: TGTGCCAGCAGTGAATTGAGCACAGATACGCAGTATTTT

d_call: TRBD1
v_call: TRBV10-3
clone_size: few
j_call: TRBJ1-1
cdr3_aa: CAHQAGQGNTEAFF
cdr3_nt: TGTGCCCATCAGGCGGGACAGGGGAACACTGAAGCTTTCTTT

d_call: NA
v_call: TRBV7-9
clone_size: NA
j_call: TRBJ1-2
cdr3_aa: CASRNRGDGYTF
cdr3_nt: TGTGCCAGCAGGAATCGGGGGGATGGCTACACCTTC

d_call: NA
v_call: TRBV5-4
clone_size: NA
j_call: TRBJ2-1
cdr3_aa: CASSQGMGSGSNEQFF
cdr3_nt: TGCGCCAGCAGCCAAGGGATGGGGAGTGGTTCTAATGAGCAGTTCTTC

d_call: NA
v_call: TRBV30
clone_size: NA
j_call: TRBJ1-3
cdr3_aa: CAWSPVSGNTIYF
cdr3_nt: TGTGCCTGGAGTCCAGTCTCTGGAAACACCATATATTTT

d_call: NA
v_call: TRBV29-1
clone_size: NA
j_call: TRBJ2-1
cdr3_aa: CSVAAGTGVIF
cdr3_nt: NA

d_call: TRBD2
v_call: TRBV7-9
clone_size: few
j_call: TRBJ2-1
cdr3_aa: CASSLDLAGVSEQFF
cdr3_nt: TGTGCCAGCAGCTTAGACCTAGCGGGGGTGAGTGAGCAGTTCTTC

d_call: NA
v_call: TRBV18
clone_size: NA
j_call: TRBJ2-7
cdr3_aa: CASSLDRGEQYF
cdr3_nt: TGTGCCAGCTCACTAGACAGAGGCGAGCAGTACTTC

d_call: TRBD2
v_call: TRBV14
clone_size: NA
j_call: TRBJ2-1
cdr3_aa: CASSLGLAGGLDEQFF
cdr3_nt: TGTGCCAGCAGCCTGGGACTAGCGGGGGGGCTAGACGAGCAGTTCTTC

d_call: NA
v_call: TRBV7-9
clone_size: NA
j_call: TRBJ1-4
cdr3_aa: CASSLGQGEKLFF
cdr3_nt: TGTGCCAGCAGCTTAGGGCAGGGTGAAAAACTGTTTTTT

d_call: TRBD1
v_call: TRBV7-2
clone_size: NA
j_call: TRBJ2-1
cdr3_aa: CASSFTGTGTYNEQFF
cdr3_nt: TGTGCCAGCAGCTTCACCGGGACAGGGACCTACAATGAGCAGTTCTTC

d_call: NA
v_call: TRBV7-9
clone_size: few
j_call: TRBJ2-1
cdr3_aa: CASSLSGSYNEQFF
cdr3_nt: TGTGCCAGCAGCTTGAGCGGCTCCTACAATGAGCAGTTCTTC

d_call: NA
v_call: TRBV18
clone_size: NA
j_call: TRBJ1-1
cdr3_aa: CASSPPSRGQGTEAFF
cdr3_nt: TGTGCCAGCTCACCACCCTCCCGGGGGCAGGGCACTGAAGCTTTCTTT

d_call: NA
v_call: TRBV29-1
clone_size: many
j_call: TRBJ2-3
cdr3_aa: CSHSTRPDTQYF
cdr3_nt: TGCAGCCACTCAACCCGTCCAGATACGCAGTATTTT